Below are 13 T cell receptor beta chains sequenced from a single sample in a study of T-cell reconstitution after alpha-beta-depleted transplantation in children. This sample's TCRbeta library carried unique molecular identifier barcodes. Using its own MiXCR run on the PCR reads, TCRdb lists one record per CDR3 protein. The sample consists of around 500,000 distinct CDR3 sequences, 9.5% to 15% of them appearing once. Sequenced material: PBMCs from the stem cell graft donor, taken from the stem cell graft. All receptors derive from a human donor who donated a stem cell graft to a child with combined immunodeficiency.

Many counts were recorded for this clonotype. The CDR3 is CASSFSDYGYTF. CDR3 bases: TGTGCCAGCAGTTTCTCAGACTATGGCTACACCTTC. The chain is built from TRBV12-3 or TRBV12-4 and TRBJ1-2; D uncertain. The CDR3 totals 12 residues. Trimming took 3 bases from V and 3 from J, leaving 5 bases between them.

The V call is TRBV24-1, the J call TRBJ2-2; possibly TRBD1 for D (6 bases). This CDR3 region has 18 residues. V lost 4 bases and J lost 1, with 18 bases in between. Germline CDR1 KGHDR, CDR2 SFDVKD. The CDR3 here is CATSDSSYPDRNTGELFF. The CDR3, as DNA: TGTGCCACCAGTGACTCTTCCTACCCGGACAGGAACACCGGGGAGCTGTTTTTT.

The J gene is TRBJ2-1, the V gene TRBV20-1, with TRBD2 matching over 10 bases. The length of the CDR3 is 15 residues. The junction had 14 bases not matched to a gene; V was cut back by 3 bases and J by 12 bases. The germline V gene has CDR1 DFQATT and CDR2 SNEGSKA (reference sequence). CDR3 in DNA: TGCAGTGCTAGTGTTTGGACTAGCGGAATCATCGGGCAGTTCTTC. Amino acids: CSASVWTSGIIGQFF.

In its sample, this clonotype was seen many times. One junction end disagrees with the germline gene, perhaps due to a read error. V is TRBV12-3 or TRBV12-4 and J is TRBJ2-1; TRBD2 aligns across 12 bases. This CDR3 region has 14 residues. In nucleotides, the CDR3 is TGCGCCAGCAGCCTGGGACTAGCGGGCAATGAGCAGTTCTTC. Translating it yields CASSLGLAGNEQFF.

The chain combines TRBV5-1 with TRBJ2-3; no firm D call. The germline V gene has CDR1 SGHRS and CDR2 YFSETQ. CDR3 length: 15 amino acids. Trimming left V 0 bases short and J 0 bases short, with 8 bases between. DNA for the CDR3: TGCGCCAGCAGCTTGGCCGGGCGGAGCACAGATACGCAGTATTTT. It encodes CASSLAGRSTDTQYF.

In its sample, this clonotype was seen a few times. The chain couples TRBV7-9 to TRBJ2-1; 11 bases agree with TRBD2. V was pared by 3 bases and J by 8 bases, with 12 bases of the junction left unmatched. Germline CDR1 is SEHNR and CDR2 is FQNEAQ (reference sequence). This CDR3 spans 17 amino acids. CDR3: CASSFGVAGGLFDEQFF. The DNA for the CDR3 is TGTGCCAGCAGCTTCGGGGTAGCGGGGGGGCTTTTCGATGAGCAGTTCTTC.

CDR3 protein: CASSSRTGEGQPQHF. The CDR3 DNA follows: TGTGCCAGCAGCTCTCGGACAGGGGAAGGGCAGCCCCAGCATTTT. The rearrangement joins TRBV7-2 to TRBJ1-5, with TRBD1 identical over 9 bases. Germline V CDR1 and CDR2: SGHTA, FQGNSA. Germline trimming cut 4 bases from V and 7 bases from J; bases unmatched to any gene: 8. This CDR3 has 15 residues.

The rearrangement joins TRBV20-1 to TRBJ2-5; unclear D gene. V lost 6 bases to trimming and J lost 2 bases, with 19 bases between them. The V gene's germline CDR1 is DFQATT and CDR2 SNEGSKA (reference sequence). The length of the CDR3 is 15 residues. CDR3 region: CSARPPGLRQETQYF. The CDR3 coding sequence is TGCAGTGCCAGACCCCCGGGCCTCAGGCAAGAGACCCAGTACTTC.

The rearrangement links TRBV2 to TRBJ2-6, with 8 bases identical to TRBD1. J was trimmed by 0 bases and V by 5 bases; bases with no gene match: 9. Looked up from germline, CDR1 is SNHLY and CDR2 is FYNNEI. This CDR3 has 18 amino acids. This CDR3 reads CASSHPGQVLSGANVLTF. The DNA for the CDR3 is TGTGCCAGCAGTCATCCGGGACAGGTGCTCTCTGGGGCCAACGTCCTGACTTTC.

This clonotype came up many times. V gene TRBV3-1 combines with J gene TRBJ2-3, with D unresolved. The CDR3 has 12 amino acids. Germline V gene sequence: CDR1 LGHDT, CDR2 YNNKEL (reference sequence). Trimming removed 4 bases at V and 6 bases at J, with 8 bases between. The CDR3 loop is CASSPYPDTQYF. CDR3 DNA sequence: TGTGCCAGCAGCCCCTACCCGGATACGCAGTATTTT.

The chain joins TRBV9 to TRBJ2-7; no firm D call. The germline V gene has CDR1 SGDLS and CDR2 YYNGEE. CDR3 length equals 14 residues. Trimming pared 4 bases from V and 2 bases from J, leaving 13 bases between. The CDR3 coding sequence is TGTGCCAGCAGCTCCCGGACCAGTCCCTACGAGCAGTACTTC. Amino acid sequence: CASSSRTSPYEQYF.

This clonotype showed up many times. This rearrangement joins TRBV29-1 to TRBJ2-2, with 7 bases aligning to TRBD1. The CDR3 contains 14 residues. The V gene's germline CDR1 is SQVTM and CDR2 ANQGSEA. Trimming removed 4 bases from V and 7 bases from J; junction bases left unmatched: 9. CDR3 amino acids: CSVVKTTGVGELFF. DNA of the CDR3: TGCAGCGTTGTTAAAACCACAGGGGTCGGGGAGCTGTTTTTT.

Ten or more counts support this clonotype. The chain is built from TRBV9 and TRBJ2-1; 14 bases align to TRBD2. From germline, CDR1 is SGDLS and CDR2 YYNGEE. V dropped 3 bases and J dropped 3; count of bases not matched to a gene: 5. This CDR3 region has 17 residues. This chain's CDR3 is CASSGGLAGDDYNEQFF. The CDR3 DNA sequence: TGTGCCAGCAGCGGGGGACTAGCGGGAGATGACTACAATGAGCAGTTCTTC. Full variable domain (outside the CDR3, taken from reference TRBV9 and TRBJ2-1): DSGVTQTPKHLITATGQRVTLRCSPRSGDLSVYWYQQSLDQGLQFLIQYYNGEERAKGNILERFSAQQFPDLHSELNLSSLELGDSALYFCASSGGLAGDDYNEQFFGPGTRLTVL.